This is a list of T cell receptor beta chains from one sample in a study of regulatory T cells in long-lasting Graves disease. TCRdb re-called the multiplex PCR reads through MiXCR, storing one row per CDR3 protein. The sample includes about 420,000 distinct CDR3 sequences, around 15% of them seen just once. The same data also contributed to another study, on T cells in Graves' hyperthyroidism and ophthalmopathy.

The sample was peripheral blood mononuclear cells (PBMCs), taken at new diagnosis, from a patient treated with antithyroid drugs. The receptor source for this set is a young woman with Graves disease. Both conserved end residues are part of each CDR3. The D gene is left open where the match is weak. Clone size, where shown, is once, few, many, or a class for clones that have expanded.

clone_size: few
v_call: TRBV9
j_call: TRBJ2-2
d_call: -
cdr3_nt: TGTGCCAGCAGCGTAAACCCCAACACCGGGGAGCTGTTTTTT
cdr3_aa: CASSVNPNTGELFF

clone_size: many
v_call: TRBV20-1
j_call: TRBJ2-1
d_call: -
cdr3_nt: TGCAGTGCTAGAGATCTGGGGGAAACGGGAAAATCCTACAATGAGCAGTTCTTC
cdr3_aa: CSARDLGETGKSYNEQFF

clone_size: many
v_call: TRBV29-1
j_call: TRBJ2-3
d_call: TRBD2
cdr3_nt: TGCAGCGTCGCCCTTCTAGCGGGAACCACAGATACGCAGTATTTT
cdr3_aa: CSVALLAGTTDTQYF

clone_size: few
v_call: TRBV7-9
j_call: TRBJ2-1
d_call: -
cdr3_nt: TGTGCCAGCAATGTAAATGCCCAGCAGGCTGTGGGGCAGTTCTTC
cdr3_aa: CASNVNAQQAVGQFF

clone_size: many
v_call: TRBV2
j_call: TRBJ2-3
d_call: -
cdr3_nt: TGTGCCAGCATGGTTGAGCAGTTTACAACAGATACGCAGTATTTT
cdr3_aa: CASMVEQFTTDTQYF

clone_size: -
v_call: TRBV10-3
j_call: TRBJ1-1
d_call: -
cdr3_nt: TGTGCCACAACTAGGCAGAGTAACACTGAAGCTTTCTTT
cdr3_aa: CATTRQSNTEAFF

clone_size: -
v_call: TRBV6-2/TRBV6-3
j_call: TRBJ2-3
d_call: -
cdr3_nt: TGTGCCAGCAGTCCAGTCCGCAGCACAGATACGCAGTATTTT
cdr3_aa: CASSPVRSTDTQYF

clone_size: few
v_call: TRBV6-2/TRBV6-3
j_call: TRBJ1-1
d_call: -
cdr3_nt: TGTGCCAGCAGAAGATCGGGTCATAGGGACACTGAAGCTTTCTTT
cdr3_aa: CASRRSGHRDTEAFF

clone_size: -
v_call: TRBV10-3
j_call: TRBJ2-7
d_call: -
cdr3_nt: TGTGCCATCAGTGTTGGTGGGGAAAGGAGGTCCTACGAGCAGTACTTC
cdr3_aa: CAISVGGERRSYEQYF

clone_size: -
v_call: TRBV2
j_call: TRBJ1-5
d_call: -
cdr3_nt: TGTGCCACCAGGGATTTTGGGAATGATCAGCCCCAGCATTTT
cdr3_aa: CATRDFGNDQPQHF

clone_size: once
v_call: TRBV3-1
j_call: TRBJ2-1
d_call: TRBD2
cdr3_nt: TGTGCCAGCAGCAGGACTAGCGGGAGGGGGCCCTACAATGAGCAGTTCTTC
cdr3_aa: CASSRTSGRGPYNEQFF

clone_size: few
v_call: TRBV6-1
j_call: TRBJ1-1
d_call: TRBD1
cdr3_nt: TGTGCCAGCAGCGCGGGACAGGAGTACACTGAAGCTTTCTTT
cdr3_aa: CASSAGQEYTEAFF

clone_size: few
v_call: TRBV20-1
j_call: TRBJ1-6
d_call: -
cdr3_nt: TGCAGTGCTATTCGGAGCTCGGGGTCCTATAATTCACCCCTCCACTTT
cdr3_aa: CSAIRSSGSYNSPLHF

clone_size: -
v_call: TRBV13
j_call: TRBJ2-6
d_call: -
cdr3_nt: TGTGCCAGCAGCCAGAGGACTGAGTCTGGGGCCAACGTCCTGACTTTC
cdr3_aa: CASSQRTESGANVLTF

clone_size: many
v_call: TRBV11-2
j_call: TRBJ2-2
d_call: -
cdr3_nt: TGTGCCAGCGCCCTCATACCCGTCGTCGCCGGGGAGCTGTTTTTT
cdr3_aa: CASALIPVVAGELFF

clone_size: -
v_call: TRBV5-1
j_call: TRBJ2-7
d_call: -
cdr3_nt: TGCGCCAGCAGCCTTGTTTTGGGGGGGGCATCGAAGGAGCAGTACTTC
cdr3_aa: CASSLVLGGASKEQYF

clone_size: few
v_call: TRBV5-4
j_call: TRBJ2-7
d_call: TRBD1
cdr3_nt: TGTGCCAGCAGCCCCCGGGACAGCTTGGGCGAGCAGTACTTC
cdr3_aa: CASSPRDSLGEQYF

clone_size: many
v_call: TRBV20-1
j_call: TRBJ2-3
d_call: TRBD2
cdr3_nt: TGCAGTGCTAGTGGGTTTGTGGGCACTAGCGGGGACCCCAATACGCAGTATTTT
cdr3_aa: CSASGFVGTSGDPNTQYF

clone_size: many
v_call: TRBV15
j_call: TRBJ2-1
d_call: TRBD1
cdr3_nt: TGTGCCACCAGCAGAGGAGGGGGCTTGAGCTCCTACAATGAGCAGTTCTTC
cdr3_aa: CATSRGGGLSSYNEQFF

clone_size: few
v_call: TRBV19
j_call: TRBJ2-1
d_call: TRBD2
cdr3_nt: TGTGCCAGTACAAACCCAGGGACTAGCGAGAATGAGCAGTTCTTC
cdr3_aa: CASTNPGTSENEQFF

clone_size: -
v_call: TRBV20-1
j_call: TRBJ1-6
d_call: TRBD1
cdr3_nt: TGCAGTGCCGAGGACAGGGGTGATTCACCCCTCCACTTT
cdr3_aa: CSAEDRGDSPLHF

clone_size: many
v_call: TRBV6-5
j_call: TRBJ1-2
d_call: -
cdr3_nt: TGTGCCAGCAGTTATTGGCCCGCCGTCGATGGCTACACCTTC
cdr3_aa: CASSYWPAVDGYTF

clone_size: many
v_call: TRBV5-8
j_call: TRBJ2-1
d_call: -
cdr3_nt: TGTGCCAGCAGAAAACTTGAGCAGTTCTTC
cdr3_aa: CASRKLEQFF

clone_size: -
v_call: TRBV28
j_call: TRBJ2-4
d_call: TRBD2
cdr3_nt: TGTGCCAGCTGCCCTAGCGGGATAGCCAAAAACATTCAGTACTTC
cdr3_aa: CASCPSGIAKNIQYF

clone_size: many
v_call: TRBV6-1
j_call: TRBJ2-7
d_call: TRBD2
cdr3_nt: TGTGCCAGCAACCAACTAGCGGGAGTGGCGCGGGAGCAGTACTTC
cdr3_aa: CASNQLAGVAREQYF

clone_size: few
v_call: TRBV9
j_call: TRBJ1-2
d_call: -
cdr3_nt: TGTGCCAGCAGCGAACCTAGAGGGCGGAACTATGGCTACACCTTC
cdr3_aa: CASSEPRGRNYGYTF

clone_size: -
v_call: TRBV24-1
j_call: TRBJ2-5
d_call: -
cdr3_nt: TGTGCCACCAGTGATCCAAAGACTCCAGGGTTAGAGACCCAGTACTTC
cdr3_aa: CATSDPKTPGLETQYF

clone_size: once
v_call: TRBV6-2/TRBV6-3
j_call: TRBJ1-2
d_call: TRBD1
cdr3_nt: TGTGCCAGCAGTTATGGACAGGGGTTTGGCTACACCTTC
cdr3_aa: CASSYGQGFGYTF

clone_size: few
v_call: TRBV4-3
j_call: TRBJ1-5
d_call: TRBD1
cdr3_nt: TGCGCCAGCAGCCCCGACAGGGGACGGCAGCCCCAGCATTTT
cdr3_aa: CASSPDRGRQPQHF

clone_size: many
v_call: TRBV4-1
j_call: TRBJ2-5
d_call: -
cdr3_nt: TGCGCCAGCAGCCAAGGTCAACGCGGGGAGACCCAGTACTTC
cdr3_aa: CASSQGQRGETQYF

clone_size: -
v_call: TRBV25-1
j_call: TRBJ1-2
d_call: -
cdr3_nt: TGTGCCAGCAGTGGCTGGACAGCGGAAGGCTACACCTTC
cdr3_aa: CASSGWTAEGYTF

clone_size: -
v_call: TRBV19
j_call: TRBJ2-7
d_call: TRBD2
cdr3_nt: TGTGCCAGTAGTACTCCTAGCGGGAGTATGGGCGAGCAGTACTTC
cdr3_aa: CASSTPSGSMGEQYF

clone_size: many
v_call: TRBV27
j_call: TRBJ2-1
d_call: TRBD1
cdr3_nt: TGTGCCAGCAGTCCCGGGACAGTGTACAATGAGCAGTTCTTC
cdr3_aa: CASSPGTVYNEQFF

clone_size: many
v_call: TRBV3-1
j_call: TRBJ1-2
d_call: -
cdr3_nt: TGTGCCAGCAGCCAACAAGACAGTTATGGCTACACCTTC
cdr3_aa: CASSQQDSYGYTF

clone_size: few
v_call: TRBV28
j_call: TRBJ1-5
d_call: -
cdr3_nt: TGTGCCAGCAGTTTAAGTTTGGGGGACAATCAGCCCCAGCATTTT
cdr3_aa: CASSLSLGDNQPQHF

clone_size: -
v_call: TRBV6-2/TRBV6-3
j_call: TRBJ2-1
d_call: -
cdr3_nt: TGTGCCAGCAGTTACGGTCAGGGGAGCTACGAGCAGTTCTTC
cdr3_aa: CASSYGQGSYEQFF

clone_size: few
v_call: TRBV11-2
j_call: TRBJ2-2
d_call: -
cdr3_nt: TGTGCCAGCAGCCCCACAGAGAACACCGGGGAGCTGTTTTTT
cdr3_aa: CASSPTENTGELFF

clone_size: many
v_call: TRBV11-2
j_call: TRBJ2-5
d_call: TRBD2
cdr3_nt: TGTGCCAGCAGCAGCGGGAGTGGGGAGACCCAGTACTTC
cdr3_aa: CASSSGSGETQYF

clone_size: few
v_call: TRBV6-2/TRBV6-3
j_call: TRBJ2-2
d_call: TRBD2
cdr3_nt: TGTGCCAGCAGTTACGAAGCGGGGTCGGTCGGGGAGCTGTTTTTT
cdr3_aa: CASSYEAGSVGELFF

clone_size: -
v_call: TRBV5-6
j_call: TRBJ1-3
d_call: -
cdr3_nt: TGTGCCAGCAGCTTGGCCCAGGCACCTGGAAACACCATATATTTT
cdr3_aa: CASSLAQAPGNTIYF

clone_size: many
v_call: TRBV6-4
j_call: TRBJ1-5
d_call: TRBD1
cdr3_nt: TGTGCCAGGACAGGGAGCGGTCAGCCCCAGCATTTT
cdr3_aa: CARTGSGQPQHF

clone_size: many
v_call: TRBV20-1
j_call: TRBJ2-7
d_call: TRBD1
cdr3_nt: TGCAGTACTAGCCCATCCGGACAGGGACACGAGCAGTACTTC
cdr3_aa: CSTSPSGQGHEQYF

clone_size: many
v_call: TRBV28
j_call: TRBJ2-1
d_call: -
cdr3_nt: TGTGCCAGCGGCTCTATGACAGGCGTCAATGAGCAGTTCTTC
cdr3_aa: CASGSMTGVNEQFF

clone_size: many
v_call: TRBV28
j_call: TRBJ2-2
d_call: -
cdr3_nt: TGTGCCAGCAGTTTAATAACGACAGTCGGCACCGGGGAGCTGTTTTTT
cdr3_aa: CASSLITTVGTGELFF

clone_size: -
v_call: TRBV7-8
j_call: TRBJ2-5
d_call: TRBD2
cdr3_nt: TGTGCCAGCAGCCTCCTAGCGGAGGATCCCAGGGAGACCCAGTACTTC
cdr3_aa: CASSLLAEDPRETQYF

clone_size: few
v_call: TRBV2
j_call: TRBJ1-1
d_call: -
cdr3_nt: TGTGCCAGCAGCGAGATGGGCCAATTAGGAGCTTTCTTT
cdr3_aa: CASSEMGQLGAFF

clone_size: -
v_call: TRBV4-1
j_call: TRBJ1-1
d_call: -
cdr3_nt: TGCGCCAGCAGCCAATTCTCAGGGGTGAACACTGAAGCTTTCTTT
cdr3_aa: CASSQFSGVNTEAFF

clone_size: many
v_call: TRBV28
j_call: TRBJ2-7
d_call: TRBD2
cdr3_nt: TGTGCCAGCAGTTTATTAGGCGGGAGGGGGATCTACGGGCAGTACTTC
cdr3_aa: CASSLLGGRGIYGQYF

clone_size: many
v_call: TRBV5-8
j_call: TRBJ1-2
d_call: -
cdr3_nt: TGTGCCAGCAGCTTGGTGGGGGATCGAGACTATGGCTACACCTTC
cdr3_aa: CASSLVGDRDYGYTF